What follows are 5 T cell receptor beta chains derived from one specimen sequenced in a study of beta chain bispecific antibodies for T cell cancers (dated by TCRdb to the early 2020s). Overall study outcomes, separate from this receptor: Compared with anti-CD19, anti-TRBV12 exposure reduced the TRBV12-3 share of total TRBV signal by over 97%; TRBV12-4 fell over 30%, not significantly. Leukemia cell line cells were mixed with normal T cells in each sequenced sample, and most of the targeted TRBV signal was derived from the leukemia cells rather than from the normal T cells.

The intended sense of this specimen's treatment or condition label: alpha-V12: anti-TRBV12 scFv linked to anti-CD3 scFv. For about 3 days, T cells were expanded from blood mononuclear cells using either the anti-CD3 antibody OKT3 or CD3/CD28 Dynabeads. No antigens are known for them. Library generation was performed with 5' RACE. Sequenced using an Illumina MiSeq. TCRdb took the public reads, trimmed them with fastp at Q25, ran MiXCR for clone calling and kept in-frame beta chains. CDR3 protein duplicates are merged, each entry listing the most common genes and DNA. This sample lists about 20,000 distinct CDR3 sequences; 2% to 2.5% were detected once. In total, the top ten clones hold about 4.8% of the sample. Specimen: healthy donor T cells cultured with leukemia cells, collected from a culture containing a bispecific antibody targeting TCR Vbeta12. These receptors all stem from a human donor in good health. Some clones in this sample may be carry-over from other donors' samples.

This clonotype has a count of ten or more. The chain combines TRBV4-2 with TRBJ1-1; no clear D gene. This CDR3 is 11 amino acids long. Per the germline V gene, CDR1 is LGHNA and CDR2 is YNFKEQ. V was trimmed by 3 bases and J by 7 bases, leaving 6 bases between them. The CDR3 DNA reads as TGTGCCAGCAGCCAGGGTGGTGAAGCTTTCTTT. This gives the protein CASSQGGEAFF.

This clonotype showed up many times. This rearrangement joins TRBV4-1 to TRBJ2-1; possibly TRBD1 for D (6 bases). The V gene lost 4 bases and the J gene lost 1 base, with 11 bases spanning the gap. The CDR3 spans 15 residues. Germline lookup yields CDR1 MGHRA and CDR2 YSYEKL. CDR3 sequence reads: CASSPGDESYNEQFF. CDR3 bases: TGCGCCAGCAGCCCAGGGGATGAATCCTACAATGAGCAGTTCTTC.

This clonotype was observed at least ten times. The V call is TRBV7-9, the J call TRBJ2-3; no clear D gene. The CDR3 length is 15 residues. V dropped 0 bases and J dropped 2 bases, with 9 bases sitting between them. CDR1 and CDR2 from the germline V gene are SEHNR and FQNEAQ (reference sequence). CDR3 coding DNA: TGTGCCAGCAGCTTAGCCTCGGCGGTCACAGATACGCAGTATTTT. This gives the protein CASSLASAVTDTQYF.

There are many counts of this clonotype. The chain couples TRBV29-1 to TRBJ2-7; weak D call: TRBD1 (7 bases). V was clipped by 3 bases and J by 0 bases, with 9 bases between them. The CDR3 is made up of 13 amino acids. The germline V gene encodes CDR1 SQVTM and CDR2 ANQGSEA. CDR3 coding DNA: TGCAGCGTTGACAGGGGGGACTCCTACGAGCAGTACTTC. It translates to CSVDRGDSYEQYF.

This clonotype appeared many times. The chain combines TRBV28 with TRBJ2-7, with D unclear. This CDR3 has 12 amino acids. Trimming took 2 bases from V and 3 from J, leaving 5 bases between them. In germline, CDR1 is MDHEN, CDR2 SYDVKM. The CDR3 DNA sequence: TGTGCCAGCAGTTTAATGGGCTACGAGCAGTACTTC. Residues: CASSLMGYEQYF. The whole variable domain, remainder taken from reference TRBV28 and TRBJ2-7, is DVKVTQSSRYLVKRTGEKVFLECVQDMDHENMFWYRQDPGLGLRLIYFSYDVKMKEKGDIPEGYSVSREKKERFSLILESASTNQTSMYLCASSLMGYEQYFGPGTRLTVT.